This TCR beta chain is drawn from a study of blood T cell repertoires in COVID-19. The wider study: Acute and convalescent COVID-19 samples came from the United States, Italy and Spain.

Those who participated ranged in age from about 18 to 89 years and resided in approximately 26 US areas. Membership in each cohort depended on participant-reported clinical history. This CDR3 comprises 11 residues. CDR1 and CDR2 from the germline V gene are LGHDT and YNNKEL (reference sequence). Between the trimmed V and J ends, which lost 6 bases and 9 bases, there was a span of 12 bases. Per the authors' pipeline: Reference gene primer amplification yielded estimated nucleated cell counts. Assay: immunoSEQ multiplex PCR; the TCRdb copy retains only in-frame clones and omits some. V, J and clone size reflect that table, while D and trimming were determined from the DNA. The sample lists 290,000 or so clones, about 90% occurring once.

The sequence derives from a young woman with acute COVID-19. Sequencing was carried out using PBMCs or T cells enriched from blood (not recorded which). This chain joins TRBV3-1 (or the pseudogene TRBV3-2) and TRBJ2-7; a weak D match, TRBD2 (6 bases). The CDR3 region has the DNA TGTGCCAGCAGTCGCCTGGGGGGGCAGTACTTC. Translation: CASSRLGGQYF.